Listed below are T cell receptor beta chains from one sample, sequenced in a study of shared T cell receptors in the human thymus. Sequenced by immunoSEQ multiplex PCR; TCRdb stores in-frame clones only, minus some. The sample lists approximately 660,000 clones; 70% to 90% were seen once. These same records also appear under a second study, on human thymus T cells.

Specimen: thymocytes. These receptors all stem from a boy under two years old with a congenital heart defect. The CDR3 runs from the conserved cysteine through the conserved F or W. The D gene is left open where the match is weak. Part of the rows lack a size; the others show once, few, many or a class for expanded clones.

v_call	j_call	clone_size	d_call	cdr3_length	cdr3_nt	cdr3_aa
TRBV30	TRBJ2-3	-	-	13	TGTGCCTGGACGCGGCAGACCACAGATACGCAGTATTTT	CAWTRQTTDTQYF
TRBV2	TRBJ2-1	-	-	12	TGTGCCAGCAGAAGCATCGGGAATGAGCAGTTCTTC	CASRSIGNEQFF
TRBV5-1	TRBJ2-1	-	-	13	TGCGCCAGCAGCTTACGAGGGAACAATGAGCAGTTCTTC	CASSLRGNNEQFF
TRBV21-1	TRBJ1-5	-	-	15	TGTGCCGGCAGCAAAACCCTACAGGGGCTCGGGCCCCAGCATTTT	CAGSKTLQGLGPQHF
TRBV11-2	TRBJ2-7	few	TRBD2	14	TGTGCCAGCAGCTTAGGAGGTAGCGGGAACGAGCAGTACTTC	CASSLGGSGNEQYF
TRBV5-1	TRBJ2-3	-	TRBD1	17	TGCGCCAGCAGCCTATCGCCCGGGACAGACCCCACAGATACGCAGTATTTT	CASSLSPGTDPTDTQYF
TRBV28	TRBJ2-1	-	-	18	TGTGCCAGCAGTGGTACTCAGTTTGACACCTTCTCCTACAATGAGCAGTTCTTC	CASSGTQFDTFSYNEQFF
TRBV6-1	TRBJ2-1	-	TRBD2	19	TGTGCCAGCAGTGAAGCCGGTTCTCTAGCGGGACGCTCCTACAATGAGCAGTTCTTC	CASSEAGSLAGRSYNEQFF
TRBV2	TRBJ2-2	-	TRBD2	18	TGTGCCAGCAGCGCCCCGGGACTAGCGGGTCCGAACACCGGGGAGCTGTTTTTT	CASSAPGLAGPNTGELFF
TRBV4-3	TRBJ2-1	-	TRBD2	19	TGCGCCAGCAGCCAGCCCGCCGGGACTAGCGGGAGGGCCTGGAATGAGCAGTTCTTC	CASSQPAGTSGRAWNEQFF
TRBV10-3	TRBJ2-5	-	TRBD1	15	TGTGCCATCAGTGAGGACAGGGGCCCGCAAGAGACCCAGTACTTC	CAISEDRGPQETQYF
TRBV5-1	TRBJ2-5	once	-	14	TGCGCCAGCAGCTTAGACGACAGGAAAGAGACCCAGTACTTC	CASSLDDRKETQYF
TRBV6-5	TRBJ1-2	-	-	12	TGTGCCAGCAGTGAAGCCATAACCGGCTACACCTTC	CASSEAITGYTF
TRBV9	TRBJ2-7	-	-	13	TGTGCCAGCAGCGGCGATGATTCCTACGAGCAGTACTTC	CASSGDDSYEQYF
TRBV11-2	TRBJ2-7	-	TRBD2	14	TGTGCCAGCAGCACACGGGCGGGAGGGTCCGAGCAGTACTTC	CASSTRAGGSEQYF
TRBV7-2	TRBJ2-7	-	-	13	TGTGCCAGCAGCTCCGGGATCTCCTACGAGCAGTACTTC	CASSSGISYEQYF
TRBV14	TRBJ2-7	few	TRBD2	16	TGTGCCAGCAGCCCCATCATGACTAGCGGTCCCTACGAGCAGTACTTC	CASSPIMTSGPYEQYF
TRBV7-2	TRBJ2-3	once	TRBD2	18	TGTGCCAGCAGCTTAGCCCCAGGGGTGCGGGAGGGCCCAGATACGCAGTATTTT	CASSLAPGVREGPDTQYF
TRBV28	TRBJ2-5	few	TRBD1	14	TGTGCCAGCAGTTCCGGGACAGGGGAAGAGACCCAGTACTTC	CASSSGTGEETQYF
TRBV29-1	TRBJ1-1	-	TRBD1	12	TGCAGCGTGGGAACAGGGGACACTGAAGCTTTCTTT	CSVGTGDTEAFF
TRBV11-2	TRBJ2-7	-	TRBD2	14	TGTGCCAGCAGCTTAGCGGGGGGGTCCTACGAGCAGTACTTC	CASSLAGGSYEQYF
TRBV28	TRBJ1-5	-	-	15	TGTGCCAGCAGTGACACCGGGGAAAGCAATCAGCCCCAGCATTTT	CASSDTGESNQPQHF
TRBV4-2	TRBJ2-7	-	-	14	TGTGCCAGCAGCCAAGAGTCCCAGAACTACGAGCAGTACTTC	CASSQESQNYEQYF
TRBV10-1	TRBJ1-1	-	-	13	TGCGCCAGCAGTGATTTCGGGTCCACTGAAGCTTTCTTT	CASSDFGSTEAFF
TRBV6-4	TRBJ2-2	once	TRBD2	20	TGTGCCAGCAGTGATCGGCAGGCCCGGCCCGGGACTAGTAACACCGGGGAGCTGTTTTTT	CASSDRQARPGTSNTGELFF
TRBV6-1	TRBJ2-1	-	TRBD2	15	TGTGCCAGCAGCGGGGCGGGACTACAGTACAATGAGCAGTTCTTC	CASSGAGLQYNEQFF